What follows are 25 T cell receptor beta chains derived from one specimen sequenced in a study of blood T cells in healthy people across ages. A second roughly 6 to 12 cycle PCR used barcoded and J-beta primers. TCRdb reanalysed the 5' RACE reads using MiXCR and keeps one entry per CDR3 protein. Here the sample spans roughly 790,000 distinct CDR3 sequences, roughly 45% being singletons. Input material: blood. These receptors were taken from a woman aged 55-70 years in good health.

About this clonotype itself: At one end the junction does not follow the germline gene, possibly because of a read error. The chain employs TRBV4-3 and TRBJ2-7; D unclear. Per the germline V gene, CDR1 is LGHNA and CDR2 is YSLEER. CDR3 length: 15 residues. This CDR3 reads CVSSQDLVGVYEQYF. The CDR3 DNA is TGCGTCAGCAGCCAAGATCTTGTTGGGGTCTACGAGCAGTACTTC.

This clonotype was recorded at least ten times. The chain carries TRBV4-3 and TRBJ2-1, with D possibly matching TRBD2 (7 bases). The CDR3 is 15 residues long. The V end lost 4 bases, the J end lost 6 bases, and 16 bases lay between the germline ends. Germline-derived CDR1 and CDR2 are LGHNA and YSLEER. Here the CDR3 DNA reads TGCGCCAGCAGCCCGGGGGCGGGAGTCCTCAATGAGCAGTTCTTC. This encodes CASSPGAGVLNEQFF.

This clonotype occurred a few times. J is TRBJ2-5 and V is TRBV18; D is uncertain. There are 15 residues in the CDR3. The ends were cut back, 2 bases at V and 5 bases at J, with 15 bases in the middle. Per germline, CDR1 KGHSH and CDR2 LQKENI. This chain's CDR3 is CASSPTAPPRETQYF. CDR3 in DNA: TGTGCCAGCTCACCAACGGCCCCTCCCAGGGAGACCCAGTACTTC.

V is TRBV27 and J is TRBJ2-3; TRBD2 agrees at 9 bases. V trimming: 5 bases; J trimming: 5 bases; junction bases outside the gene matches: 5. Germline V CDR1 and CDR2: MNHEY, SMNVEV (reference sequence). This CDR3 is built from 14 residues. The CDR3 sequence is CASSPRTSEDTQYF. The CDR3, as DNA: TGTGCCAGCAGTCCCCGGACTAGCGAAGATACGCAGTATTTT.

The CDR3 DNA follows: TGTGCCAGCAGTTATAGTCCTGCAGGGGGCTGGTACGAGCAGTACTTC. Translated: CASSYSPAGGWYEQYF. This sequence joins TRBV6-2 or TRBV6-3 and TRBJ2-7, with 8 bases that match TRBD1. The CDR3 consists of 16 residues. V lost 3 bases and J lost 4; bases outside the gene matches: 11. Germline-derived CDR1 and CDR2 are MNHEY and SVGEGT.

The V and J genes are TRBV29-1 and TRBJ2-6; D might be TRBD1 (6 bases). Germline V CDR1 and CDR2: SQVTM, ANQGSEA. Trimming removed 7 bases from V and 0 bases from J, with 16 bases in between. CDR3 length equals 16 residues. CDR3 bases: TGCAGCGCGTCCCGGGACATAGACTCTGGGGCCAACGTCCTGACTTTC. This codes for CSASRDIDSGANVLTF.

This clonotype was observed a handful of times. The chain employs TRBV24-1 and TRBJ1-1; D perhaps matches TRBD1 (5 bases). The germline V and J ends were trimmed by 5 bases and 5 bases, with 11 bases remaining between them. CDR1 KGHDR and CDR2 SFDVKD come from the germline V gene. This CDR3 contains 13 residues. The CDR3 DNA reads TGTGCCACCAGTGGCAGGGAGGGGACTGAAGCTTTCTTT. It specifies CATSGREGTEAFF.

This clonotype was found a few times. This sequence joins TRBV3-1 and TRBJ2-1, with D possibly TRBD2 on 5 matching bases. V was cut by 0 bases and J by 0 bases, with 6 bases left in between. The CDR3 contains 15 residues. CDR1 and CDR2 from the germline V gene are LGHDT and YNNKEL (reference sequence). The CDR3 sequence: CASSQEGSSYNEQFF. The DNA for the CDR3 is TGTGCCAGCAGCCAAGAGGGGAGCTCCTACAATGAGCAGTTCTTC.

This clonotype was counted between two and nine times. This chain connects TRBV20-1 to TRBJ2-1, with 8 bases matching TRBD2. CDR1 and CDR2 (germline): DFQATT, SNEGSKA (reference sequence). The V gene end was trimmed by 3 bases and the J gene end by 6 bases; junction bases not matched to a gene: 7. The CDR3 spans 14 residues. For the CDR3, the DNA is TGCAGTGCTAGTGTAGGAGCGGGAGTCAATGAGCAGTTCTTC. Translating it yields CSASVGAGVNEQFF.

The chain employs TRBV20-1 and TRBJ1-2; 9 bases align to TRBD1. Trimming took 7 bases from V and 7 from J; bases not matched to a gene: 13. CDR3 size: 14 residues. CDR1 and CDR2 (germline): DFQATT, SNEGSKA (reference sequence). The CDR3 protein is CSVPGTGLKSGYTF. The CDR3 region has the DNA TGCAGTGTTCCGGGGACAGGGCTAAAGAGTGGCTACACCTTC.

This clonotype was picked up a small number of times. The V and J genes are TRBV5-1 and TRBJ1-5, with TRBD1 matching 8 bases. The CDR3 covers 15 residues. CDR1 and CDR2 from the germline V gene are SGHRS and YFSETQ. V lost 4 bases to trimming and J lost 6 bases; unmatched junction nucleotides: 9. The CDR3, as DNA: TGCGCCAGCAGCCCCTCAGGGGGCGACGGTCAGCCCCAGCATTTT. It yields the protein CASSPSGGDGQPQHF.

The V and J genes are TRBV7-6 and TRBJ2-2, with D possibly TRBD2 on 7 matching bases. This CDR3 contains 15 residues. The germline V and J ends were trimmed by 1 base and 7 bases, with 13 bases remaining between them. Germline V CDR1 and CDR2: SGHVS, FNYEAQ. The chain's CDR3 is CASSLVEGGHGELFF. The CDR3 DNA reads as TGTGCCAGCAGCTTAGTCGAGGGGGGGCACGGGGAGCTGTTTTTT.

This clonotype has more than one count but fewer than ten. The V and J genes are TRBV15 and TRBJ1-1; D is undetermined. The length of the CDR3 is 16 residues. Germline CDR1 reads LNHNV; CDR2 reads YYDKDF (reference sequence). V lost 4 bases, J lost 1 base, and 16 bases lay in between. This CDR3 is CATSTTPPGSNTEAFF. The CDR3 DNA reads as TGTGCCACCAGCACCACACCACCCGGGTCGAACACTGAAGCTTTCTTT.

A few counts support this clonotype. The V gene is TRBV12-3 or TRBV12-4, the J gene TRBJ1-1; 10 positions agree with TRBD1. V gave up 7 bases and J gave up 7 bases; unmatched junction bases: 12. This CDR3 is 15 amino acids long. As DNA, the CDR3 is TGTGCCAGCAATCACGGGACAGGGGTGGGCGGTGAAGCTTTCTTT. This codes for CASNHGTGVGGEAFF.

The V call is TRBV6-4, the J call TRBJ2-1; D is perhaps TRBD2 (6 bases). Germline V lookup: CDR1 MRHNA, CDR2 SNTAGT. The V end was cut by 0 bases, the J end by 4 bases, with 13 bases between. The CDR3 is 16 amino acids. DNA of the CDR3: TGTGCCAGCAGTGACTCGAGGGAGACTAGGTACAATGAGCAGTTCTTC. Translating gives CASSDSRETRYNEQFF.

The V gene is TRBV2, the J gene TRBJ2-1; no definite D call. V lost 4 bases to trimming and J lost 7 bases, with 8 bases between them. CDR1 is SNHLY, CDR2 FYNNEI, per germline. This CDR3 has 12 amino acids. DNA of the CDR3: TGTGCCAGCAGTGTTCCCCGGAATGAGCAGTTCTTC. It encodes CASSVPRNEQFF.

The chain employs TRBV4-1 and TRBJ2-1; TRBD2 aligns across 7 bases. This CDR3 is 16 amino acids long. The V gene end was trimmed by 0 bases and the J gene end by 7 bases; junction bases not matched to a gene: 9. Germline V gene sequence: CDR1 MGHRA, CDR2 YSYEKL. The CDR3 sequence: CASSQDLGGSGNEQFF. As DNA, the CDR3 is TGCGCCAGCAGCCAAGATCTTGGCGGGAGCGGGAATGAGCAGTTCTTC.

Note on this clonotype: An end of the junction does not agree with germline; a read error may underlie this. V gene TRBV29-1 combines with J gene TRBJ2-1, with D maybe TRBD2 (6 bases). The germline gives CDR1 SQVTM, CDR2 ANQGSEA. This CDR3 has 14 residues. Written as DNA, the CDR3 is TGCAGCGTCGCTGGAGGGGAAACTTACAATGGGCAGTTCTTC. Amino acids: CSVAGGETYNGQFF.

This chain connects TRBV6-6 to TRBJ2-5, with D perhaps assigned TRBD1 or TRBD2 (5 bases each). Germline loops: CDR1 MNHNY, CDR2 SVGAGI (reference sequence). The V end was cut by 3 bases, the J end by 6 bases, with 17 bases between. The length of the CDR3 is 15 residues. The CDR3 coding sequence is TGTGCCAGCAGTTATGATCCGGGGCCAAGAAAGACCCAGTACTTC. Translation gives CASSYDPGPRKTQYF.

The J gene is TRBJ2-7, the V gene TRBV7-2; weak D call: TRBD2 (5 bases). The V and J ends lost 5 bases and 0 bases respectively, with 14 bases between them. Per germline, CDR1 SGHTA and CDR2 FQGNSA. The CDR3 covers 15 residues. Here the CDR3 reads CASSLDPGYSYEQYF. The CDR3 DNA follows: TGTGCCAGCAGCCTAGACCCGGGGTACTCCTACGAGCAGTACTTC.

The chain links TRBV5-4 to TRBJ1-4; 7 bases match TRBD1. This CDR3 spans 15 amino acids. In germline, CDR1 is SGHNT, CDR2 YYREEE (reference sequence). The V segment lost 2 bases and the J segment 5 bases; nucleotides outside the gene matches: 6. CDR3: CASSLTGARNEKLFF. CDR3 nucleotide sequence: TGTGCCAGCAGCTTAACAGGGGCCCGAAATGAAAAACTGTTTTTT.

This clonotype was counted only a few times. This chain joins TRBV6-1 and TRBJ2-5; 8 bases align to TRBD2. Germline V gives CDR1 MNHNS, CDR2 SASEGT. This CDR3 has 14 amino acids. Germline trimming cut 4 bases from V and 5 bases from J; bases unmatched to any gene: 6. CDR3 protein: CASSVSGREETQYF. CDR3 sequence (DNA): TGTGCCAGCAGTGTCAGCGGGAGAGAGGAGACCCAGTACTTC.

This clonotype has a count of ten or more. Here the CDR3 DNA reads TGTGCCAGCAGCCACGGACTAGCGACAGATACGCAGTATTTT. Its translation: CASSHGLATDTQYF. V and J are TRBV3-1 and TRBJ2-3; TRBD2 agrees at 9 bases. CDR1 and CDR2 (germline): LGHDT, YNNKEL (reference sequence). With 3 bases clipped from V and 3 bases from J, the junction kept 1 base outside the gene matches. This CDR3 is built from 14 residues.

This clonotype appeared a few times. The chain carries TRBV5-1 and TRBJ2-3; 11 bases match TRBD2. Germline loops: CDR1 SGHRS, CDR2 YFSETQ. V shed 0 bases, J shed 4 bases, and the junction held 4 bases outside the gene matches. This CDR3 is built from 16 residues. CDR3 sequence: CASSLALLAGADTQYF. CDR3 DNA: TGCGCCAGCAGCTTGGCCTTACTAGCGGGGGCAGATACGCAGTATTTT.

On this clonotype: Given a much more abundant clone one base away, this may be a read error. The chain recombines TRBV29-1 with TRBJ2-5, with D tentatively TRBD1 or TRBD2 (6 bases each). With 6 bases removed from V and 4 bases from J, the gap between germline ends came to 18 bases. The CDR3 is 14 residues long. CDR1 SQVTM and CDR2 ANQGSEA come from the germline V gene. The CDR3 coding sequence is TGCAGCGTCGTCGGGGGCGGATGGGTAGAGACCCAGTACTTC. Protein product: CSVVGGGWVETQYF.